The next 30 T cell receptor beta chains were all read from a single sample in a study of T cell responses to AZD1222 COVID-19 vaccine. TCRdb keeps only in-frame clones here, not all; method: immunoSEQ multiplex PCR. The sample consists of 120,000 or so clones, about 90% of them appearing once. The sample consisted of peripheral blood, taken on day 0 of AZD1222 vaccination. The receptors derive from an adult in good health.

In regard to this clone: The sample carries other DNA sequences with the same CDR3. The chain carries TRBV6-5 and TRBJ1-2; no firm D call. Trimming cost V 0 bases and J 2 bases, with 7 bases left between them. The CDR3 is made up of 14 amino acids. CDR1 is MNHEY, CDR2 SVGAGI, per germline. The CDR3 here is CASSYSGGNYGYTF. The DNA for the CDR3 is TGTGCCAGCAGTTACTCGGGCGGGAACTATGGCTACACCTTC.

The J gene is TRBJ2-7, the V gene TRBV9; D not certain. Germline V lookup: CDR1 SGDLS, CDR2 YYNGEE. Trimming stripped 0 bases from V and 4 bases from J, with 5 bases between. The CDR3 spans 12 residues. CDR3 DNA: TGTGCCAGCAGCGTAGGAGAGTACGAGCAGTACTTC. Its translation is CASSVGEYEQYF. Combining the CDR3 with reference TRBV9 and TRBJ2-7 gives the whole variable domain DSGVTQTPKHLITATGQRVTLRCSPRSGDLSVYWYQQSLDQGLQFLIQYYNGEERAKGNILERFSAQQFPDLHSELNLSSLELGDSALYFCASSVGEYEQYFGPGTRLTVT.

A single count supports this clone. In nucleotides, the CDR3 is TGTGCCAGCAGCGATACCGGGACTTTTGACGAGCAGTTCTTC. Its translation: CASSDTGTFDEQFF. V and J are TRBV2 and TRBJ2-1; TRBD2 is a possible D gene (6 bases). V was shortened by 6 bases and J by 10 bases, with 19 bases between the two germline ends. CDR3 size: 14 residues. Germline CDR1 and CDR2: SNHLY and FYNNEI.

The CDR3 here is CASSLVSGSYEQYF. CDR3 sequence (DNA): TGTGCCAGCAGCTTAGTTTCAGGTTCCTACGAGCAGTACTTC. The gene calls are TRBV11-3 and TRBJ2-7; D not resolved. This CDR3 is built from 14 residues. Trimming removed 1 base from V and 1 base from J, with 8 bases in between. Germline values: CDR1 SGHNT, CDR2 YENEEA.

This rearrangement joins TRBV9 to TRBJ1-1; D gene uncertain. Germline CDR1 and CDR2: SGDLS and YYNGEE. V lost 6 bases and J lost 1, with 13 bases in between. The CDR3 spans 14 residues. The chain's CDR3 is CASKDPRSNTEAFF. The CDR3 nucleotides read TGTGCCAGCAAGGACCCTAGATCGAACACTGAAGCTTTCTTT.

The chain links TRBV5-6 to TRBJ2-7, with 9 bases matching TRBD1. Germline V CDR1 and CDR2: SGHDT, YYEEEE. After removal of 3 bases from V and 1 base from J, the junction contained 8 bases not matched to a gene. The CDR3 consists of 16 residues. This CDR3 reads CASSWELGTGSYEQYF. CDR3 DNA sequence: TGTGCCAGCAGCTGGGAACTCGGGACAGGGTCCTACGAGCAGTACTTC.

The CDR3 region is CASSRQPYPDQPQHF. The CDR3 DNA is TGTGCCAGCAGTCGCCAGCCTTATCCCGATCAGCCCCAGCATTTT. The genes are TRBV6-5 and TRBJ1-5, with unresolved D. Germline assignment: CDR1 MNHEY and CDR2 SVGAGI. The CDR3 sequence is 15 residues long. Trimming stripped 5 bases from V and 5 bases from J, with 16 bases between.

The genes are TRBV6-1 and TRBJ2-6, with no clear D. Trimming left V 6 bases short and J 3 bases short, with 12 bases between. This CDR3 has 15 amino acids. CDR1 and CDR2 (germline): MNHNS, SASEGT. The CDR3, as DNA: TGTGCCAGCAGCCACGGGCTCGATGGGGCCAACGTCCTGACTTTC. It codes for CASSHGLDGANVLTF.

This chain joins TRBV19 and TRBJ2-7, with TRBD1 matching 9 bases. Germline values: CDR1 LNHDA, CDR2 SQIVND (reference sequence). This CDR3 spans 15 amino acids. The V and J ends lost 3 bases and 5 bases, in that order; junction bases with no gene match: 8. CDR3 in amino acids: CASSISGQGLNEQYF. The DNA for the CDR3 is TGTGCCAGTAGTATCTCGGGACAGGGTTTAAACGAGCAGTACTTC.

The chain carries TRBV5-1 and TRBJ1-4; 9 bases align to TRBD1. The CDR3 runs 16 residues. Germline V gene lookup returns CDR1 SGHRS and CDR2 YFSETQ. V dropped 2 bases and J dropped 6; count of bases not matched to a gene: 8. The CDR3, as DNA: TGCGCCAGCAGCTTACAGGGGGCCGGTCGCGATGAAAAACTGTTTTTT. Residues: CASSLQGAGRDEKLFF.

The DNA of the CDR3 is TGTGCCAGCAGCCCCTACCCTCTAGCGGGAGGGCGGAACGAGCAGTACTTC. Translating it yields CASSPYPLAGGRNEQYF. The V and J genes are TRBV7-2 and TRBJ2-7, with 12 bases lining up with TRBD2. Germline V gene sequence: CDR1 SGHTA, CDR2 FQGNSA. The CDR3 length is 17 residues. The V and J ends lost 5 bases and 5 bases, in that order; junction bases with no gene match: 13. The variable domain in full, with the rest retrieved from reference TRBV7-2 and TRBJ2-7, is GAGVSQSPSNKVTEKGKDVELRCDPISGHTALYWYRQSLGQGLEFLIYFQGNSAPDKSGLPSDRFSAERTGGSVSTLTIQRTQQEDSAVYLCASSPYPLAGGRNEQYFGPGTRLTVT.

This chain connects TRBV29-1 to TRBJ2-7, with TRBD2 identical over 8 bases. The CDR3 length is 11 residues. V lost 6 bases, J lost 6 bases, and 4 bases stayed unmatched. CDR1 SQVTM and CDR2 ANQGSEA come from the germline V gene. CDR3 nucleotide sequence: TGCAGCGTCGCCCTAGCGGGCGAGCAGTACTTC. This sequence encodes CSVALAGEQYF.

This clone was detected once. This CDR3 reads CASSRGARTVYEQYF. CDR3 coding DNA: TGTGCCAGCAGCAGGGGGGCGCGAACGGTGTACGAGCAGTACTTC. The chain combines TRBV6-5 with TRBJ2-7; D might be TRBD1 (7 bases). The CDR3 is 15 amino acids. V lost 6 bases and J lost 4, with 19 bases in between. In germline, CDR1 is MNHEY, CDR2 SVGAGI.

The chain uses TRBV5-1 and TRBJ1-1; the D is unclear. Germline loops: CDR1 SGHRS, CDR2 YFSETQ. V lost 0 bases and J 3 bases, leaving 15 bases between the germline ends. CDR3 length: 16 amino acids. The CDR3 DNA is TGCGCCAGCAGCTTGGCCTCCTCACGAGGGTACACTGAAGCTTTCTTT. Translated, it gives CASSLASSRGYTEAFF.

This rearrangement joins TRBV14 to TRBJ2-1, with a weak D call TRBD1 (7 bases). This CDR3 spans 19 amino acids. The V gene's germline CDR1 is SGHDN and CDR2 FVKESK. V was cut by 3 bases and J by 6 bases, with 27 bases left in between. The CDR3 loop reads CASSHGTVRRGRLSNEQFF. Written as DNA, the CDR3 is TGTGCCAGCAGCCACGGGACAGTCCGGAGGGGCCGGCTTTCCAATGAGCAGTTCTTC. Based on the CDR3 plus reference TRBV14 and TRBJ2-1, the full variable domain is EAGVTQFPSHSVIEKGQTVTLRCDPISGHDNLYWYRRVMGKEIKFLLHFVKESKQDESGMPNNRFLAERTGGTYSTLKVQPAELEDSGVYFCASSHGTVRRGRLSNEQFFGPGTRLTVL.

This chain joins TRBV5-1 and TRBJ2-7; 12 bases agree with TRBD2. CDR3 size: 18 residues. Germline V gives CDR1 SGHRS, CDR2 YFSETQ. V shed 2 bases, J shed 1 base, and the junction held 10 bases outside the gene matches. The CDR3 DNA reads as TGCGCCAGCAGCTTCCTTCGGACTAGCGGGGTCAATTCCTACGAGCAGTACTTC. Its protein is CASSFLRTSGVNSYEQYF.

This chain uses TRBV9 with TRBJ2-7, with D maybe TRBD2 (6 bases). Germline loops: CDR1 SGDLS, CDR2 YYNGEE. The V end was cut by 0 bases, the J end by 4 bases, with 8 bases between. CDR3 length: 13 residues. The CDR3 bases are TGTGCCAGCAGCGTAGGGGAGGCGTACGAGCAGTACTTC. Translating it yields CASSVGEAYEQYF.

This chain uses TRBV27 with TRBJ2-3, with D uncertain. The CDR3 loop spans 13 amino acids. V lost 6 bases and J 6 bases, leaving 13 bases between the germline ends. Germline V CDR1 and CDR2: MNHEY, SMNVEV (reference sequence). DNA for the CDR3: TGTGCCAGCAGCCTCCAGATATGGGATACGCAGTATTTT. This gives the protein CASSLQIWDTQYF.

The V call is TRBV13, the J call TRBJ1-3; 9 nucleotides agree with TRBD1. The CDR3 loop spans 15 amino acids. The junction had 7 bases not matched to a gene; V was cut back by 10 bases and J by 0 bases. In germline, CDR1 is PRHDT, CDR2 FYEKMQ (reference sequence). CDR3 sequence (DNA): TGTGCCACCGCCGGGACAGGGCACTCTGGAAACACCATATATTTT. Its protein is CATAGTGHSGNTIYF.

This chain links TRBV11-3 with TRBJ2-7, with 13 bases fitting TRBD2. Germline lookup yields CDR1 SGHNT and CDR2 YENEEA. Germline trimming cut 2 bases from V and 9 bases from J; bases unmatched to any gene: 10. The CDR3 is 16 amino acids. CDR3 in DNA: TGTGCCAGCAGCTTATCCGGACTAGCGGGAGCTAGAGCGCAGTACTTC. It is translated as CASSLSGLAGARAQYF.

J is TRBJ1-2 and V is TRBV3-1 (or the pseudogene TRBV3-2); a possible D gene is TRBD1 (5 bases). The V gene's germline CDR1 is LGHDT and CDR2 YNNKEL (reference sequence). CDR3 length: 17 residues. The V end lost 0 bases, the J end lost 4 bases, and 18 bases lay between the germline ends. The CDR3 is CASSQELISGLAYGYTF. The CDR3 DNA reads as TGTGCCAGCAGCCAAGAGCTCATCTCAGGGCTTGCCTATGGCTACACCTTC.

This chain joins TRBV18 and TRBJ2-7; 7 bases fit TRBD1. Germline V gene data show CDR1 as KGHSH and CDR2 as LQKENI. The J segment lost 4 bases and the V segment lost 3 bases, leaving 6 bases of the junction unmatched. The CDR3 totals 14 residues. CDR3 bases: TGTGCCAGCTCACCCCGGGACAGTAAGTACGAGCAGTACTTC. This gives the protein CASSPRDSKYEQYF. Together with reference TRBV18 and TRBJ2-7, the CDR3 gives the full variable domain: NAGVMQNPRHLVRRRGQEARLRCSPMKGHSHVYWYRQLPEEGLKFMVYLQKENIIDESGMPKERFSAEFPKEGPSILRIQQVVRGDSAAYFCASSPRDSKYEQYFGPGTRLTVT.

V usage is TRBV15 and J usage is TRBJ1-5, with TRBD1 matching over 8 bases. The germline V gene has CDR1 LNHNV and CDR2 YYDKDF (reference sequence). CDR3 size: 17 residues. After removal of 4 bases from V and 4 bases from J, the junction contained 12 bases not matched to a gene. Here the CDR3 reads CATSTSHDRGGNQPQHF. As DNA, the CDR3 is TGTGCCACCAGCACCTCCCACGACAGGGGAGGGAATCAGCCCCAGCATTTT.

The chain has TRBV5-1 and TRBJ1-2; D might be TRBD1 (5 bases). The CDR3 consists of 17 residues. CDR1 and CDR2 from the germline V gene are SGHRS and YFSETQ. V lost 0 bases, J lost 2 bases, and 17 bases lay in between. In DNA form, the CDR3 reads TGCGCCAGCAGCTTGGGGGACGGGAGGTCCCAGAACTATGGCTACACCTTC. Translating it yields CASSLGDGRSQNYGYTF. Full variable domain (outside the CDR3, taken from reference TRBV5-1 and TRBJ1-2): KAGVTQTPRYLIKTRGQQVTLSCSPISGHRSVSWYQQTPGQGLQFLFEYFSETQRNKGNFPGRFSGRQFSNSRSEMNVSTLELGDSALYLCASSLGDGRSQNYGYTFGSGTRLTVV.

The CDR3 sequence: CASRRPGGVYEQYF. CDR3 DNA sequence: TGTGCCAGTAGGCGGCCGGGAGGGGTCTACGAGCAGTACTTC. The chain recombines TRBV11-2 with TRBJ2-7; 8 bases are shared with TRBD2. Germline CDR1 and CDR2: SGHAT and FQNNGV. Trimming took 9 bases from V and 3 from J; bases not matched to a gene: 10. There are 14 residues in the CDR3.

This chain joins TRBV5-4 and TRBJ1-2, with TRBD1 identical over 11 bases. Trimming removed 5 bases from V and 4 bases from J; junction bases left unmatched: 7. The CDR3 extends over 15 amino acids. Germline V gene lookup returns CDR1 SGHNT and CDR2 YYREEE (reference sequence). The CDR3 is CASRTGTGGSYGYTF. DNA for the CDR3: TGTGCCAGCAGGACCGGGACAGGGGGGAGCTATGGCTACACCTTC.

The chain uses TRBV3-1 (or the pseudogene TRBV3-2) and TRBJ1-2; the D is unclear. Trimming took off 4 bases at V and 5 bases at J, with 11 bases between the two ends. This CDR3 region has 13 residues. The germline V gene encodes CDR1 LGHDT and CDR2 YNNKEL (reference sequence). The CDR3 coding sequence is TGTGCCAGCAGCCTGACGTCAGATTATGGCTACACCTTC. Translating gives CASSLTSDYGYTF.

The chain recombines TRBV18 with TRBJ1-3; TRBD1 agrees at 7 bases. Germline CDR1 reads KGHSH; CDR2 reads LQKENI. The V and J ends lost 6 bases and 0 bases, in that order; junction bases with no gene match: 8. This CDR3 has 16 amino acids. The CDR3 loop reads CASSRTGTASGNTIYF. CDR3 nucleotide sequence: TGTGCCAGCTCCCGAACCGGGACAGCCTCTGGAAACACCATATATTTT. The whole variable domain, remainder taken from reference TRBV18 and TRBJ1-3, is NAGVMQNPRHLVRRRGQEARLRCSPMKGHSHVYWYRQLPEEGLKFMVYLQKENIIDESGMPKERFSAEFPKEGPSILRIQQVVRGDSAAYFCASSRTGTASGNTIYFGEGSWLTVV.

This chain uses TRBV5-6 with TRBJ1-3; weak D call: TRBD1 (6 bases). Trimming left V 2 bases short and J 2 bases short, with 11 bases between. This CDR3 is built from 15 residues. The germline gives CDR1 SGHDT, CDR2 YYEEEE. CDR3 region: CASSLAGGPGNTIYF. The CDR3 DNA reads as TGTGCCAGCAGCTTAGCCGGGGGGCCTGGAAACACCATATATTTT.

A few counts support this clone. This chain links TRBV28 with TRBJ2-7; no definite D call. Germline CDR1 and CDR2: MDHEN and SYDVKM. The CDR3 spans 11 residues. V shed 6 bases and J shed 3 bases, with 6 bases lying between them. The CDR3 DNA follows: TGTGCCAGCAGCCTTAACTACGAGCAGTACTTC. Protein: CASSLNYEQYF. Based on the CDR3 plus reference TRBV28 and TRBJ2-7, the full variable domain is DVKVTQSSRYLVKRTGEKVFLECVQDMDHENMFWYRQDPGLGLRLIYFSYDVKMKEKGDIPEGYSVSREKKERFSLILESASTNQTSMYLCASSLNYEQYFGPGTRLTVT.